This T cell receptor beta chain was obtained from a study of shared clonotypes between healthy human individuals. The CDR3 spans 15 residues. CDR1 is MNHNS and CDR2 is SASEGT in the germline V gene. Trimming cost V 4 bases and J 8 bases, with 15 bases left between them. The assay was immunoSEQ multiplex PCR, and TCRdb's table has in-frame clones only and misses some. Here the sample spans millions of clones, around 94% being singletons. The chain employs TRBV6-1 and TRBJ1-6; a possible D gene is TRBD1 (6 bases). The sequencing input was naive CD4+ T cells sorted from blood. Subset of the sample: CD45RA+ positively selected. This TCR was recovered from a man between 18 and 35 years old in good health. DNA of the CDR3: TGTGCCAGCAGTGTGCCAGGGGTGGCATATTCACCCCTCCACTTT. Encoded protein: CASSVPGVAYSPLHF.